This T cell receptor (beta chain) appears in the sequencing data of a study of low-dose radiotherapy and immunotherapy resistance in tumors. Gene-specific TRAV and TRBV primers were used for first-strand cDNA, covering alpha and beta chains. Using a constant-region primer together with a V-primer adapter, TCRs were subjected to 20 PCR cycles of amplification. Isolated mRNA was amplified by in vitro transcription. TCRdb redid the calling of the reads with MiXCR, one entry per CDR3 protein. The repertoire includes about 35,000 distinct CDR3 sequences, around 20% of them detected once, and just under 9.5% sits in the top ten. Trimming cost V 2 bases and J 0 bases; bases outside gene matches: 1. There are 15 residues in the CDR3. Per the germline V gene, CDR1 is MNHEY and CDR2 is SVGAGI. This clonotype has a count of ten or more. Time point denoted: after trial treatment. The treatment was: LDRT plus nivolumab, ipilimumab, low-dose cyclophosphamide and aspirin (RACIN trial).

The rearrangement uses TRBV6-5 and TRBJ2-1; 7 bases are a match to TRBD2. The receptor's source is a female donor with ovarian cancer. This material consisted of PBMCs, taken after low-dose radiotherapy plus immunotherapy. DNA of the CDR3: TGTGCCAGCAGTTACCGCGGGAGCTCCTACAATGAGCAGTTCTTC. Residues: CASSYRGSSYNEQFF.